A single sample is the source of the 7 T cell receptor beta chains below, sequenced in a study of shared clonotypes between healthy human individuals. Repertoires were generated with immunoSEQ multiplex PCR, while TCRdb's copy carries only in-frame clones and drops some. Found here are some 1 million clones, 65% to 80% of them singletons; the top ten hold approximately 1.3%. What was sequenced was memory CD4+ T cells sorted from blood. Subset here: CD45RA-negative fraction. The source of these receptors is a young man in good health.

The V gene is TRBV11-3, the J gene TRBJ2-2; 8 bases match TRBD2. Germline CDR1 reads SGHNT; CDR2 reads YENEEA. With V trimmed by 5 bases and J by 7 bases, 9 bases remained unmatched. The CDR3 covers 15 residues. The CDR3 reads CASSLSGGLGGELFF. In DNA form, the CDR3 reads TGTGCCAGCAGCCTGTCGGGGGGGCTTGGCGGGGAGCTGTTTTTT.

This clone was found a few times. This chain links TRBV9 with TRBJ2-3; 11 nucleotides agree with TRBD1. This CDR3 has 16 amino acids. The V and J ends lost 2 bases and 6 bases, in that order; junction bases with no gene match: 8. Germline-derived CDR1 and CDR2 are SGDLS and YYNGEE. In DNA form, the CDR3 reads TGTGCCAGCAGCGTCCGGGACAGGGGGGCCGCGGATACGCAGTATTTT. This translates into CASSVRDRGAADTQYF.

This clone was seen at least ten times. Other nucleotide sequences from this sample produce the same CDR3. V gene TRBV28 combines with J gene TRBJ1-5, with TRBD1 matching 8 bases. CDR1 is MDHEN and CDR2 is SYDVKM in the germline V gene. The CDR3 extends over 14 amino acids. Germline trimming cut 6 bases from V and 2 bases from J; bases unmatched to any gene: 3. DNA of the CDR3: TGTGCCAGCAGCCAGGGGGCAGGCAATCAGCCCCAGCATTTT. Translated: CASSQGAGNQPQHF.

J is TRBJ2-3 and V is TRBV19, with a tentative D call TRBD1 (6 bases). The V gene's germline CDR1 is LNHDA and CDR2 SQIVND (reference sequence). The V and J ends lost 5 bases and 5 bases respectively, with 8 bases between them. This CDR3 is 12 amino acids long. CDR3 region: CASSQQGDTQYF. The CDR3 nucleotides are TGTGCCAGTAGTCAACAGGGAGATACGCAGTATTTT.

The V call is TRBV5-1, the J call TRBJ1-4; D might be TRBD1 (5 bases). This CDR3 contains 15 residues. The germline V gene has CDR1 SGHRS and CDR2 YFSETQ. Between the trimmed V and J ends, which lost 4 bases and 3 bases, there was a span of 13 bases. CDR3: CASSLRGEANEKLFF. The CDR3 bases are TGCGCCAGCAGCCTCCGAGGGGAGGCTAATGAAAAACTGTTTTTT.

CDR3 amino acids: CASSPGLAVNSYEQYF. DNA for the CDR3: TGTGCCAGCTCACCGGGGCTAGCGGTTAACTCCTACGAGCAGTACTTC. The rearrangement links TRBV18 to TRBJ2-7; 7 bases match TRBD2. Germline CDR1 KGHSH, CDR2 LQKENI. V shed 3 bases, J shed 0 bases, and the junction held 8 bases outside the gene matches. The CDR3 is 16 residues long.

V and J are TRBV19 and TRBJ1-5, with D possibly matching TRBD1 (5 bases). CDR1 is LNHDA and CDR2 is SQIVND in the germline V gene (reference sequence). The CDR3 runs 15 residues. The V end was cut by 8 bases, the J end by 4 bases, with 18 bases between. The DNA of the CDR3 is TGTGCCAGTCGTTCGGGGGATTACGGGAATCAGCCCCAGCATTTT. Translation gives CASRSGDYGNQPQHF.